This T cell receptor beta chain was captured in a study of T cell responses to AZD1222 COVID-19 vaccine. Study at large: The study pooled second doses at about 4 or about 12 weeks. Whole-study findings and limits: At 160-218 and 743-854, vaccine-associated CD4 TCRs were dominant, and they spanned spike. Only 6 or 7 AZD1222 recipients tested seropositive at baseline. A mostly white British donor set with more females was recruited, and clonal diversity was possibly underestimated.

Repertoires were generated with immunoSEQ multiplex PCR, while TCRdb's copy carries only in-frame clones and drops some. Of about 120,000 clones in the sample, roughly 85% were seen once. Germline V gene data show CDR1 as LNHDA and CDR2 as SQIVND (reference sequence). This CDR3 spans 12 amino acids. Trimming shortened V by 0 bases and J by 7 bases, and 6 bases separated the two germline ends. As regards this clone: The antigen remains undetermined.

This chain joins TRBV19 and TRBJ1-2; no clear D gene. This receptor was obtained from an adult in good health. The sequenced sample was peripheral blood, obtained on day 0 of AZD1222 vaccination. Here the CDR3 DNA reads TGTGCCAGTAGTATAGACGCCCTTGGCTACACCTTC. Translating it yields CASSIDALGYTF.